These 11 T cell receptor beta chains came from one sample sequenced in a study of blood T cell repertoires in COVID-19. Clones were read by immunoSEQ multiplex PCR, and TCRdb kept only the in-frame ones, dropping some. The sample records around 260,000 clones, 80% to 90% being singletons. Sequencing used peripheral blood. These receptors were taken from a woman aged 40 to 49 who had recovered from COVID-19.

This chain links TRBV6-2 or TRBV6-3 with TRBJ2-6; no firm D call. The CDR3 sequence is 16 residues long. CDR1 is MNHEY, CDR2 SVGEGT, per germline. V was pared by 4 bases and J by 2 bases, with 12 bases between. The CDR3 is CASSLAAETGANVLTF. The CDR3 DNA is TGTGCCAGCAGTTTGGCCGCAGAAACTGGGGCCAACGTCCTGACTTTC.

This chain links TRBV10-3 with TRBJ1-2, with no clear D. V gave up 0 bases and J gave up 4 bases, with 12 bases separating them. Germline V gene sequence: CDR1 ENHRY, CDR2 SYGVKD. The CDR3 sequence is 15 residues long. The DNA of the CDR3 is TGTGCCATCAGTGAGTCCGGGCTAGAGGGCTATGGCTACACCTTC. Translating gives CAISESGLEGYGYTF.

This clone was seen only once. V gene TRBV5-5 combines with J gene TRBJ1-1; 9 bases align to TRBD1. In germline, CDR1 is SGHKS, CDR2 YYEKEE (reference sequence). Trimming cost V 1 base and J 5 bases; bases outside gene matches: 9. The length of the CDR3 is 16 residues. CDR3 sequence reads: CASSLWGTGFGTEAFF. In nucleotides, the CDR3 is TGTGCCAGCAGCTTGTGGGGGACAGGGTTCGGGACTGAAGCTTTCTTT. The full variable domain, completed using reference TRBV5-5 and TRBJ1-1, is DAGVTQSPTHLIKTRGQQVTLRCSPISGHKSVSWYQQVLGQGPQFIFQYYEKEERGRGNFPDRFSARQFPNYSSELNVNALLLGDSALYLCASSLWGTGFGTEAFFGQGTRLTVV.

The chain joins TRBV5-6 to TRBJ1-6, with TRBD1 identical over 9 bases. The ends lost 4 bases at V and 5 bases at J; junction bases unmatched: 4. CDR3 length: 15 amino acids. Per germline, CDR1 SGHDT and CDR2 YYEEEE. CDR3 protein: CASSRTGEDNSPLHF. CDR3 sequence (DNA): TGTGCCAGCAGCCGGACAGGGGAGGATAATTCACCCCTCCACTTT. The variable domain in full, completed from reference TRBV5-6 and TRBJ1-6, reads DAGVTQSPTHLIKTRGQQVTLRCSPKSGHDTVSWYQQALGQGPQFIFQYYEEEERQRGNFPDRFSGHQFPNYSSELNVNALLLGDSALYLCASSRTGEDNSPLHFGNGTRLTVT.

The chain is built from TRBV5-1 and TRBJ2-5, with TRBD2 matching 7 bases. Germline CDR1 is SGHRS and CDR2 is YFSETQ. Losses at the gene ends were 2 bases for V and 5 bases for J; bases not matched to a gene: 12. The CDR3 length is 16 residues. The CDR3 DNA reads TGCGCCAGCAGCTTTAGGGCTAGCGGCGCGTTGGAGACCCAGTACTTC. It codes for CASSFRASGALETQYF.

The chain links TRBV29-1 to TRBJ1-3; D not certain. The germline CDR1 and CDR2 sequences are SQVTM and ANQGSEA. V lost 6 bases and J 2 bases, leaving 11 bases between the germline ends. This CDR3 spans 13 amino acids. The CDR3 DNA reads as TGCAGCGTCTCCAACAGCCCTGGAAACACCATATATTTT. It codes for CSVSNSPGNTIYF.

The rearrangement joins TRBV2 to TRBJ2-5; D may be TRBD1 (5 bases). The CDR3 consists of 13 residues. The germline V gene encodes CDR1 SNHLY and CDR2 FYNNEI. Trimming shortened V by 6 bases and J by 2 bases, and 10 bases separated the two germline ends. Here the CDR3 DNA reads TGTGCCAGCAGCCGGACACATCAAGAGACCCAGTACTTC. Translated: CASSRTHQETQYF. The full variable domain, its missing parts supplied by reference TRBV2 and TRBJ2-5, is EPEVTQTPSHQVTQMGQEVILRCVPISNHLYFYWYRQILGQKVEFLVSFYNNEISEKSEIFDDQFSVERPDGSNFTLKIRSTKLEDSAMYFCASSRTHQETQYFGPGTRLLVL.

The chain has TRBV2 and TRBJ1-1; D gene uncertain. In germline, CDR1 is SNHLY, CDR2 FYNNEI. This CDR3 spans 15 amino acids. V lost 6 bases and J 4 bases, leaving 18 bases between the germline ends. CDR3 region: CASSETYNIATEAFF. The CDR3 DNA sequence: TGTGCCAGCAGCGAGACCTACAATATAGCCACTGAAGCTTTCTTT.

This clone came up once. This chain connects TRBV6-5 to TRBJ2-2; 10 positions match TRBD2. The CDR3 is 15 residues long. The V segment lost 6 bases and the J segment 4 bases; nucleotides outside the gene matches: 5. Germline CDR1 reads MNHEY; CDR2 reads SVGAGI. The CDR3, as DNA: TGTGCCAGCAGGGAGCGGGGGGGTGGCACCGGGGAGCTGTTTTTT. It codes for CASRERGGGTGELFF.

The rearrangement links TRBV5-1 to TRBJ1-4; 7 nucleotides match TRBD1. The length of the CDR3 is 14 residues. V shed 6 bases, J shed 6 bases, and the junction held 8 bases outside the gene matches. Germline V gene lookup returns CDR1 SGHRS and CDR2 YFSETQ. CDR3 in amino acids: CASNVQGGYEKLFF. The CDR3 DNA reads as TGCGCCAGCAATGTTCAGGGGGGTTATGAAAAACTGTTTTTT.

V and J are TRBV11-2 and TRBJ1-1; 8 positions match TRBD1. The CDR3 runs to 17 residues. The V segment lost 3 bases and the J segment 1 base; nucleotides outside the gene matches: 10. From germline, CDR1 is SGHAT and CDR2 FQNNGV. CDR3 coding DNA: TGTGCCAGCAGCTTCGGCCCGGGACAGGCGTCGAACACTGAAGCTTTCTTT. Residues: CASSFGPGQASNTEAFF.